Sequencing of this T cell receptor (beta chain) was carried out in a study of T cells in localized non-small cell lung cancer. Findings and caveats of the study: Adjacent lung exhibited a median of 57 among the 100 most abundant tumor clones. The study found T cell clonality highest in uninvolved adjacent lung, above tumor. Elevated circulating T cell density in blood was associated with longer overall survival. Heterogeneity stays possible, as sequencing covered only one tumor region.

Germline V gene sequence: CDR1 MGHRA, CDR2 YSYEKL. V dropped 4 bases and J dropped 8 bases, with 17 bases sitting between them. This CDR3 region has 14 residues. A note on this clone: The antigen remains unidentified.

Libraries were prepared by immunoSEQ multiplex PCR; TCRdb keeps only in-frame clonotypes and omits some of them. The profile shows roughly 48,000 clones, about 72% of them singletons. The sequencing used peripheral blood, collected before any cancer treatment. This clonotype originated in a man between 40 and 70 years old with stage I squamous cell lung carcinoma. The chain recombines TRBV4-1 with TRBJ1-2, with D unclear. Here the CDR3 reads CASSPLPAFLGYTF. Here the CDR3 DNA reads TGCGCCAGCAGCCCCCTCCCCGCCTTCCTCGGCTACACCTTC.